This entry is about one TCR beta chain. Its cognate antigen is unknown. There were TCR beta CDR3 regions amplified from RNA transcripts. First-round RT-PCR with HTBI primers amplified the TCR CDR3 region. TCRdb analysed the multiplex PCR reads with MiXCR anew, one entry per CDR3 protein. The sample consists of under 450,000 distinct CDR3 sequences, 13% of them appearing once. With 3 bases removed from V and 10 bases from J, the gap between germline ends came to 15 bases. The CDR3 covers 13 residues. Germline-derived CDR1 and CDR2 are MGHRA and YSYEKL. The study excluded patients with uncontrolled infection, other autoimmune disease, pregnancy or lactation. The diagnostic basis comprised clinical symptoms, serum thyroxine and TRAb, thyroid ultrasound and orbital computed tomography. The data stem from a study of T cells in Graves' hyperthyroidism and ophthalmopathy. The study, taken as a whole, reports: Researchers report that a 13 V-J model separated ophthalmopathy from stable hyperthyroidism.

This chain links TRBV4-1 with TRBJ1-1, with D unresolved. This clonotype originated in a man younger than 45 with Graves' hyperthyroidism that later progressed to Graves' ophthalmopathy. What was sequenced was blood. The CDR3 DNA reads as TGCGCCAGCAGCCAGGGTTCAGTTGTTGGAGCTTTCTTT. It translates to CASSQGSVVGAFF.